These 5 T cell receptor beta chains came from one sample sequenced in a study of blood T cell repertoires in COVID-19. Assay: immunoSEQ multiplex PCR; the TCRdb copy retains only in-frame clones and omits some. The repertoire includes 150,000 to 200,000 clones, more than 80% of them detected once, and 9% to 15% sits in the top ten. Sample: peripheral blood. The source is a woman over 75 with COVID-19, enrolled during active disease.

The chain has TRBV19 and TRBJ2-2; tentative D call: TRBD2 (5 bases). The CDR3 sequence is 15 residues long. The germline CDR1 and CDR2 sequences are LNHDA and SQIVND (reference sequence). Deletions cut 0 bases from V and 3 bases from J, with 8 bases between. CDR3 loop: CASSIERTHTGELFF. DNA for the CDR3: TGTGCCAGTAGTATAGAGAGGACTCACACCGGGGAGCTGTTTTTT.

The chain joins TRBV29-1 to TRBJ2-1, with 14 nucleotides matching TRBD2. The germline gives CDR1 SQVTM, CDR2 ANQGSEA. J gave up 10 bases and V 8 bases, and 7 bases lay outside the gene matches. This CDR3 region has 13 residues. CDR3 region: CSIGLAGGGEQFF. The CDR3 DNA sequence: TGCAGCATCGGACTAGCGGGAGGCGGAGAGCAGTTCTTC.

The table lists this clone with many counts. The chain combines TRBV28 with TRBJ1-2, with D unresolved. The ends were cut back, 4 bases at V and 8 bases at J, with 11 bases in the middle. The germline V gene has CDR1 MDHEN and CDR2 SYDVKM. The length of the CDR3 is 12 residues. CDR3 in amino acids: CASSSGLGGYTF. As DNA, the CDR3 is TGTGCCAGCAGTTCCGGACTCGGGGGCTACACCTTC.

The chain recombines TRBV6-6 with TRBJ1-1; D unresolved. The germline V and J ends were trimmed by 6 bases and 5 bases, with 10 bases remaining between them. The germline V gene has CDR1 MNHNY and CDR2 SVGAGI (reference sequence). This CDR3 has 12 residues. The CDR3 loop reads CASRNAWTEAFF. The CDR3 region has the DNA TGTGCCAGCAGGAACGCGTGGACTGAAGCTTTCTTT.

This clone appeared once. J is TRBJ2-1 and V is TRBV28; 9 bases line up with TRBD1. Germline V gene sequence: CDR1 MDHEN, CDR2 SYDVKM. The J segment lost 6 bases and the V segment lost 6 bases, leaving 12 bases of the junction unmatched. The CDR3 runs 16 residues. CDR3 bases: TGTGCCAGCAGCCCCAGACAGGGGGGTAGCGTCAATGAGCAGTTCTTC. Translated, it gives CASSPRQGGSVNEQFF.